This TCR beta chain was sequenced during a study of blood T cells in healthy people across ages. Study-level points and caveats: Researchers report that TCR beta diversity correlated strongly with naive T cell percentage.

This clonotype was seen only a few times. Antigen unknown. The authors ran a second PCR of about 7 to 11 cycles using a sample-barcoded 5' primer and a J-beta primer mix. TCRdb called the 5' RACE reads again in MiXCR, with one record for every CDR3 protein. The table has approximately 680,000 distinct CDR3 sequences, about 34% seen once. The sequenced material came from blood. The receptor's source is a woman of 80 years or more in good health.

In nucleotides, the CDR3 is TGTGCCAGCAGCCTAACTAAGTACGAGCAGTACTTC. This translates into CASSLTKYEQYF. The J gene is TRBJ2-5, the V gene TRBV12-3 or TRBV12-4; D ambiguous. The last part of the DNA fits TRBJ2-7 better; the J call may be wrong. CDR3 size: 12 residues.